The 10 T cell receptor beta chains given below trace back to one sample, sequenced in a study of cytomegalovirus exposure and HLA in healthy donors. 13 Jbeta primers and 60 Vbeta primers were used for the PCR. The table came from immunoSEQ multiplex PCR; TCRdb's copy has only in-frame clones and leaves some out. Among some 100,000 clones listed, around 85% were seen once. The sequencing sample was made of PBMCs. These receptors came from a girl between 2 and 10 years old in good health and CMV-seropositive.

V gene TRBV10-2 combines with J gene TRBJ2-7; TRBD2 matches at 10 bases. The CDR3 has 15 amino acids. Germline CDR1 is WSHSY and CDR2 is SAAADI. The V and J ends lost 6 bases and 4 bases, in that order; junction bases with no gene match: 9. CDR3 sequence (DNA): TGCGCCAGCAGGCCGTCTAGCGGGAGTCCTTACGAGCAGTACTTC. As protein: CASRPSSGSPYEQYF.

V and J are TRBV30 and TRBJ1-2; 7 bases map to TRBD1. In germline, CDR1 is GTSNPN, CDR2 SVGIG (reference sequence). This CDR3 is 13 amino acids long. V was clipped by 1 base and J by 9 bases; unmatched bases: 8. The CDR3 DNA reads as TGTGCCTGGAGTGCAGGGACAGCCATAAGCTACACCTTC. It translates to CAWSAGTAISYTF.

The chain employs TRBV7-2 and TRBJ2-1; 7 bases line up with TRBD1. V shed 1 base and J 10 bases; nucleotides not matched to a gene: 4. The CDR3 totals 13 residues. Germline V gene data show CDR1 as SGHTA and CDR2 as FQGNSA. CDR3 DNA: TGTGCCAGCAGCTTAGGACAGGGTGGGGAGCAGTTCTTC. Amino acid sequence: CASSLGQGGEQFF.

This chain links TRBV6-5 with TRBJ1-5; D unresolved. Looked up from germline, CDR1 is MNHEY and CDR2 is SVGAGI. The CDR3 contains 14 residues. The germline V and J ends were trimmed by 0 bases and 4 bases, with 7 bases remaining between them. CDR3 coding DNA: TGTGCCAGCAGTTACTCGGGCGGGAATCAGCCCCAGCATTTT. Its protein is CASSYSGGNQPQHF.

The chain joins TRBV11-2 to TRBJ1-1; unclear D gene. CDR3 length: 15 residues. The germline CDR1 and CDR2 sequences are SGHAT and FQNNGV. Trimming took off 5 bases at V and 1 base at J, with 14 bases between the two ends. CDR3: CASSPGENRNTEAFF. The CDR3 DNA follows: TGTGCCAGCAGCCCCGGAGAGAACCGGAACACTGAAGCTTTCTTT. Complete variable domain (other parts from reference TRBV11-2 and TRBJ1-1): EAGVAQSPRYKIIEKRQSVAFWCNPISGHATLYWYQQILGQGPKLLIQFQNNGVVDDSQLPKDRFSAERLKGVDSTLKIQPAKLEDSAVYLCASSPGENRNTEAFFGQGTRLTVV.

V gene TRBV30 combines with J gene TRBJ2-7; tentatively, D is TRBD1 (6 bases). The CDR3 contains 14 residues. CDR1 GTSNPN and CDR2 SVGIG come from the germline V gene (reference sequence). The V end was cut by 4 bases, the J end by 0 bases, with 13 bases between. The CDR3 DNA sequence: TGTGCCTGGAACCTCGAGGACAGCTCCTACGAGCAGTACTTC. Translated: CAWNLEDSSYEQYF.

This rearrangement joins TRBV6-7 to TRBJ2-3; possible D gene TRBD2, 6 bases. TRBV6-7 belongs to the ORF category, with a function that is uncertain. The CDR3 is 20 amino acids. V was cut by 2 bases and J by 4 bases, with 28 bases left in between. The CDR3 is CASSYLRLTGVGSWSDTQYF. CDR3 nucleotide sequence: TGTGCCAGCAGTTACCTGCGCTTGACGGGAGTGGGGTCTTGGTCAGATACGCAGTATTTT.

CDR3 sequence: CSTRDYYEQYF. DNA for the CDR3: TGCAGCACCAGGGACTACTACGAGCAGTACTTC. J is TRBJ2-7 and V is TRBV29-1; 7 nucleotides match TRBD2. The V and J ends lost 8 bases and 3 bases, in that order; junction bases with no gene match: 4. This CDR3 has 11 amino acids. In germline, CDR1 is SQVTM, CDR2 ANQGSEA.

The chain carries TRBV29-1 and TRBJ2-7, with TRBD1 matching over 12 bases. CDR1 SQVTM and CDR2 ANQGSEA come from the germline V gene. With V trimmed by 2 bases and J by 1 base, 3 bases remained unmatched. The CDR3 is 15 residues long. Here the CDR3 DNA reads TGCAGCGTTGAACCGGGACAGGGGGCTTCCTACGAGCAGTACTTC. Translated: CSVEPGQGASYEQYF.

The rearrangement uses TRBV27 and TRBJ1-2, with TRBD1 as a possible D gene (6 bases). Germline values: CDR1 MNHEY, CDR2 SMNVEV (reference sequence). The CDR3 length is 13 residues. V lost 2 bases and J lost 5, with 9 bases in between. DNA of the CDR3: TGTGCCAGCAGTTTAAACAGGGCATATGGCTACACCTTC. This encodes CASSLNRAYGYTF.